Each of the 28 T cell receptor beta chains below was sequenced from the same sample in a study. TCRdb passed the 5' RACE reads through MiXCR, listing each CDR3 protein once. Seen here are around 52,000 distinct CDR3 sequences, 28% observed once, and the top ten hold approximately 3.2%. The sequenced sample consisted of tumor-infiltrating memory CD4+ T cells sorted from the breast tumor. Subset defined: memory CD4+ T cells, CD4+CD45RO+CD25-. The source is a female donor with breast cancer.

J is TRBJ1-1 and V is TRBV4-3, with D perhaps matching TRBD1 (6 bases). Germline V gene data show CDR1 as LGHNA and CDR2 as YSLEER. This CDR3 has 15 amino acids. V was clipped by 5 bases and J by 5 bases, with 18 bases between them. DNA of the CDR3: TGCGCCAGCAGCTACCGGGACCAGGGGCGAACTGAAGCTTTCTTT. It translates to CASSYRDQGRTEAFF.

A few counts support this clonotype. The chain uses TRBV28 and TRBJ2-2, with 11 bases lining up with TRBD2. The CDR3 has 14 residues. Germline V lookup: CDR1 MDHEN, CDR2 SYDVKM. The trim removed 8 bases at V and 5 bases at J, leaving 4 bases unmatched. The DNA of the CDR3 is TGTGCCAGCTTGGGACTAGCGGCTACCGGGGAGCTGTTTTTT. Its protein product is CASLGLAATGELFF.

Concerning this clonotype: The conserved phenylalanine or tryptophan is not found at the CDR3 terminus, so this likely reflects a read error. J is TRBJ2-1 and V is TRBV7-3; D gene ambiguous. V was cut by 0 bases and J by 5 bases, with 14 bases left in between. The CDR3 runs to 16 residues. Germline V CDR1 and CDR2: SGHTA, FQGTGA. For the CDR3, the DNA is TGTGCCAGCAGCTTAACGATGGCAGTAGGTAACAATGAGCAGTTCTCC. Translation: CASSLTMAVGNNEQFS.

In this sample, this clonotype turned up many times. This chain uses TRBV7-2 with TRBJ2-5, with D perhaps matching TRBD1 or TRBD2 (5 bases each). The CDR3 extends over 14 amino acids. Per the germline V gene, CDR1 is SGHTA and CDR2 is FQGNSA. Deletions cut 2 bases from V and 1 base from J, with 8 bases between. The CDR3 DNA is TGTGCCAGCAGCTTATCAGGGACCCAAGAGACCCAGTACTTC. Translated, it gives CASSLSGTQETQYF.

Concerning this clonotype: The junction and the germline gene differ at one end; a read error may be behind it. The chain joins TRBV3-1 to TRBJ2-3, with TRBD2 identical over 11 bases. The CDR3 contains 15 residues. Germline-derived CDR1 and CDR2 are LGHDT and YNNKEL (reference sequence). The DNA for the CDR3 is TGTGCCAGCAGCCCGTCTAGCGGGAGGACAGGTACGCAGTATTTT. Translation: CASSPSSGRTGTQYF.

This clonotype was seen a few times. The chain carries TRBV4-3 and TRBJ2-1; 8 nucleotides match TRBD2. Germline V lookup: CDR1 LGHNA, CDR2 YSLEER. The V segment lost 3 bases and the J segment 7 bases; nucleotides outside the gene matches: 11. The CDR3 runs to 16 residues. The CDR3 nucleotides are TGCGCCAGCAGCCAGGGGGGAACGGGAGGGCGTAATGAGCAGTTCTTC. Translation: CASSQGGTGGRNEQFF.

This clonotype was counted a few times. The gene calls are TRBV30 and TRBJ1-6; D possibly corresponds to TRBD1 (5 bases). V was trimmed by 1 base and J by 0 bases, leaving 16 bases between them. Germline lookup yields CDR1 GTSNPN and CDR2 SVGIG (reference sequence). The CDR3 loop spans 18 amino acids. The CDR3 DNA follows: TGTGCCTGGAGTGAATTCACAGGTTTCTCCTCCTATAATTCACCCCTCCACTTT. Its translation is CAWSEFTGFSSYNSPLHF.

As for this clonotype: A much larger clonotype is one base distant, so this may be a read error. This chain connects TRBV5-1 to TRBJ2-6, with D tentatively TRBD1 (6 bases). The CDR3 extends over 14 amino acids. Germline V gene data show CDR1 as SGHRS and CDR2 as YFSETQ. The CDR3 DNA sequence: TGCACCAGCAGGGGCGCCTCTGGGGCCAACGTCCTGACTTTC. Encoded protein: CTSRGASGANVLTF.

About this clonotype itself: Given the absence of the conserved phenylalanine or tryptophan at the CDR3 end, a read error is likely. It is unclear where the CDR3 begins or ends on the DNA, so no DNA is shown, and the CDR3 is as TCRdb lists it. V is TRBV4-3 and J is TRBJ2-2; the table assigns TRBD2, which was not confirmed against the DNA. Per germline, CDR1 LGHNA and CDR2 YSLEER. 19 amino acids form the CDR3, both terminal residues included. This CDR3 is CASSQESGTSDAMWTGELC.

The chain carries TRBV2 and TRBJ1-2, with 7 bases aligning to TRBD1. The CDR3 has 14 amino acids. V trimming: 4 bases; J trimming: 6 bases; junction bases outside the gene matches: 8. The germline CDR1 and CDR2 sequences are SNHLY and FYNNEI. Written as DNA, the CDR3 is TGTGCCAGCAGTGTGAGGGGACAGAGGAATGGCTACACCTTC. Amino acid sequence: CASSVRGQRNGYTF. Full variable domain (missing parts from reference TRBV2 and TRBJ1-2): EPEVTQTPSHQVTQMGQEVILRCVPISNHLYFYWYRQILGQKVEFLVSFYNNEISEKSEIFDDQFSVERPDGSNFTLKIRSTKLEDSAMYFCASSVRGQRNGYTFGSGTRLTVV.

The chain links TRBV5-1 to TRBJ2-7; 12 bases agree with TRBD1. The CDR3 loop spans 17 amino acids. Germline-derived CDR1 and CDR2 are SGHRS and YFSETQ. V was pared by 4 bases and J by 3 bases, with 11 bases of the junction left unmatched. CDR3 protein: CASSLWDRGRLGYEQYF. The CDR3 nucleotides are TGCGCCAGCAGCCTCTGGGACAGGGGGCGGCTGGGCTACGAGCAGTACTTC. The entire variable domain, with the rest obtained from reference TRBV5-1 and TRBJ2-7, is as follows: KAGVTQTPRYLIKTRGQQVTLSCSPISGHRSVSWYQQTPGQGLQFLFEYFSETQRNKGNFPGRFSGRQFSNSRSEMNVSTLELGDSALYLCASSLWDRGRLGYEQYFGPGTRLTVT.

This clonotype was observed at least ten times. The chain carries TRBV7-9 and TRBJ2-7, with 7 bases matching TRBD2. This CDR3 comprises 15 residues. V was pared by 5 bases and J by 9 bases, with 16 bases of the junction left unmatched. Germline CDR1 and CDR2: SEHNR and FQNEAQ (reference sequence). The CDR3 reads CASSPGGLEGSGQYF. CDR3 in DNA: TGTGCCAGCAGCCCTGGAGGACTAGAGGGTTCCGGGCAGTACTTC.

J is TRBJ1-5 and V is TRBV2, with no clear D. CDR3 length: 15 amino acids. CDR1 and CDR2 from the germline V gene are SNHLY and FYNNEI. Deletions cut 7 bases from V and 3 bases from J, with 16 bases between. The CDR3 here is CASTPGSSPNQPQHF. Here the CDR3 DNA reads TGTGCCAGCACCCCGGGCTCTAGTCCCAATCAGCCCCAGCATTTT. The variable domain in full, completed from reference TRBV2 and TRBJ1-5, reads EPEVTQTPSHQVTQMGQEVILRCVPISNHLYFYWYRQILGQKVEFLVSFYNNEISEKSEIFDDQFSVERPDGSNFTLKIRSTKLEDSAMYFCASTPGSSPNQPQHFGDGTRLSIL.

This clonotype was detected only a few times. The chain links TRBV12-3 or TRBV12-4 to TRBJ2-5, with 11 bases matching TRBD2. After removal of 6 bases from V and 5 bases from J, the junction contained 5 bases not matched to a gene. This CDR3 spans 14 amino acids. The DNA for the CDR3 is TGTGCCAGCAGGAATAGCGGGAGGGGGGAGACCCAGTACTTC. Residues: CASRNSGRGETQYF.

This clonotype was seen only a few times. The V and J genes are TRBV11-2 and TRBJ2-3; no firm D call. The CDR3 has 13 residues. The V end was cut by 10 bases, the J end by 7 bases, with 18 bases between. Germline lookup yields CDR1 SGHAT and CDR2 FQNNGV. The CDR3 spells CANRPTGKNTQYF. In DNA form, the CDR3 reads TGTGCCAACCGACCGACTGGAAAGAATACGCAGTATTTT. The full variable domain, with the rest looked up from reference TRBV11-2 and TRBJ2-3, is EAGVAQSPRYKIIEKRQSVAFWCNPISGHATLYWYQQILGQGPKLLIQFQNNGVVDDSQLPKDRFSAERLKGVDSTLKIQPAKLEDSAVYLCANRPTGKNTQYFGPGTRLTVL.

This clonotype occurred many times. The rearrangement uses TRBV4-2 and TRBJ2-4; the match to TRBD2 covers 10 bases. This CDR3 has 19 residues. The V gene's germline CDR1 is LGHNA and CDR2 YNFKEQ. V shed 0 bases and J 1 base; nucleotides not matched to a gene: 9. The CDR3 reads CASSQDFSGTSAAKNIQYF. Written as DNA, the CDR3 is TGTGCCAGCAGCCAAGATTTCTCCGGGACTAGCGCGGCCAAAAACATTCAGTACTTC.

Comments on this clonotype: One end of the junction fails to match germline, which may point to a read error. The rearrangement links TRBV5-1 to TRBJ2-1; D uncertain. This CDR3 spans 13 amino acids. Germline V gives CDR1 SGHRS, CDR2 YFSETQ. The CDR3 spells CASSQEPLGEQCF. CDR3 nucleotides: TGCGCCAGCAGCCAAGAGCCCCTAGGTGAGCAGTGCTTC.

As to this clonotype: This CDR3 is missing its conserved last phenylalanine or tryptophan, likely due to a read error. The chain recombines TRBV6-1 with TRBJ1-2; D remains unclear. CDR3 length: 12 residues. CDR1 is MNHNS, CDR2 SASEGT, per germline. V lost 4 bases to trimming and J lost 2 bases, with 5 bases between them. CDR3 nucleotide sequence: TGTGCCAGCAGTGTTTTAAACTATGGCTACACCTGC. This gives the protein CASSVLNYGYTC.

The V and J genes are TRBV7-2 and TRBJ2-3, with a weak D call TRBD1 (6 bases). Germline lookup yields CDR1 SGHTA and CDR2 FQGNSA. The CDR3 loop spans 16 amino acids. Trimming stripped 3 bases from V and 2 bases from J, with 15 bases between. As DNA, the CDR3 is TGTGCCAGCAGCTTCCGCTCGGACAGCCCCACAGATACGCAGTATTTT. The encoded protein is CASSFRSDSPTDTQYF.

This clonotype was counted between two and nine times. V usage is TRBV7-2 and J usage is TRBJ1-6, with 7 bases that match TRBD1. J lost 8 bases, V lost 5 bases, and 9 bases had no gene match. The germline V gene has CDR1 SGHTA and CDR2 FQGNSA. The CDR3 runs 15 residues. CDR3 bases: TGTGCCAGCAGCAGAATCCCCGGGACAGATTCACCCCTCCACTTT. Its translation is CASSRIPGTDSPLHF.

This clonotype has more than one count but fewer than ten. The rearrangement joins TRBV25-1 to TRBJ2-7, with D uncertain. The CDR3 sequence is 11 residues long. Germline-derived CDR1 and CDR2 are MGHDK and SYGVNS. V was cut by 3 bases and J by 4 bases, with 4 bases left in between. The CDR3 DNA is TGTGCCAGCAGTGATATTTACGAGCAGTACTTC. Protein sequence: CASSDIYEQYF.

J is TRBJ2-7 and V is TRBV10-3; D may be TRBD2 (7 bases). This CDR3 is built from 15 residues. Trimming pared 4 bases from V and 2 bases from J, leaving 15 bases between. Germline loops: CDR1 ENHRY, CDR2 SYGVKD. This chain's CDR3 is CAISVGGGQTYEQYF. In DNA, the CDR3 is TGTGCCATCAGTGTTGGCGGGGGCCAGACCTACGAGCAGTACTTC.

This sequence joins TRBV18 and TRBJ1-6; D gene uncertain. The V gene's germline CDR1 is KGHSH and CDR2 LQKENI. With 10 bases removed from V and 7 bases from J, the gap between germline ends came to 14 bases. The length of the CDR3 is 13 residues. The CDR3 protein is CATLARINSPLHF. In nucleotides, the CDR3 is TGTGCCACTTTGGCCAGGATAAATTCACCCCTCCACTTT.

This clonotype was seen a handful of times. V gene TRBV5-1 combines with J gene TRBJ2-2; TRBD1 is a possible D gene (6 bases). The CDR3 is made up of 14 amino acids. Trimming stripped 3 bases from V and 0 bases from J, with 6 bases between. Germline CDR1 is SGHRS and CDR2 is YFSETQ. The CDR3 loop is CASSWTANTGELFF. Written as DNA, the CDR3 is TGCGCCAGCAGCTGGACAGCGAACACCGGGGAGCTGTTTTTT. Looking up the rest from reference TRBV5-1 and TRBJ2-2 gives the full variable domain: KAGVTQTPRYLIKTRGQQVTLSCSPISGHRSVSWYQQTPGQGLQFLFEYFSETQRNKGNFPGRFSGRQFSNSRSEMNVSTLELGDSALYLCASSWTANTGELFFGEGSRLTVL.

Of note for this clonotype: With a much larger clone just one base away, this may be a read error. This is likely a read error, given that the CDR3 carries no conserved phenylalanine or tryptophan at its end. V is TRBV10-2 and J is TRBJ1-1; 7 bases align to TRBD1. The CDR3 is 11 amino acids. In germline, CDR1 is WSHSY, CDR2 SAAADI. Germline trimming cut 5 bases from V and 10 bases from J; bases unmatched to any gene: 4. The CDR3 DNA reads as TGCGCCAGCAGTTGGGACAGCATAGCTTTCCTT. Its protein product is CASSWDSIAFL.

This clonotype was observed a handful of times. The chain is built from TRBV9 and TRBJ2-5; D not resolved. CDR1 is SGDLS, CDR2 YYNGEE, per germline. The CDR3 has 16 residues. The V and J ends lost 0 bases and 4 bases respectively, with 16 bases between them. Here the CDR3 DNA reads TGTGCCAGCAGCGTAGATCAAGGATTGAGTAGAGAGACCCAGTACTTC. Its protein product is CASSVDQGLSRETQYF. Looking up the rest from reference TRBV9 and TRBJ2-5 gives the full variable domain: DSGVTQTPKHLITATGQRVTLRCSPRSGDLSVYWYQQSLDQGLQFLIQYYNGEERAKGNILERFSAQQFPDLHSELNLSSLELGDSALYFCASSVDQGLSRETQYFGPGTRLLVL.

This clonotype was detected a few times. The rearrangement joins TRBV10-3 to TRBJ2-5; TRBD1 matches 7 bases. After removal of 10 bases from V and 5 bases from J, the junction contained 10 bases not matched to a gene. This CDR3 is 13 amino acids long. Germline CDR1 reads ENHRY; CDR2 reads SYGVKD. The CDR3 bases are TGTGCCACGCTGGACAGGTTGGGGGAGACCCAGTACTTC. It translates to CATLDRLGETQYF.

This clonotype was observed a handful of times. V gene TRBV7-3 combines with J gene TRBJ2-2; D gene ambiguous. Germline assignment: CDR1 SGHTA and CDR2 FQGTGA. V was shortened by 5 bases and J by 7 bases, with 14 bases between the two germline ends. This CDR3 is 14 amino acids long. The CDR3 loop reads CASSPKAGIGELFF. The DNA of the CDR3 is TGTGCCAGCAGCCCTAAGGCCGGTATCGGGGAGCTGTTTTTT.